The next 30 T cell receptor beta chains were all read from a single sample in a study of CD8+ T cells in alopecia areata. After isolation, RNA underwent reverse transcription to generate cDNA as the sequencing template. Sequenced by immunoSEQ multiplex PCR; TCRdb stores in-frame clones only, minus some. The sample has around 140,000 clones, 51% seen once. The sequencing used CD4+ T cells sorted from blood, collected at week 0. Receptors were obtained from a human donor with alopecia areata.

The chain is built from TRBV25-1 and TRBJ2-5, with 9 bases identical to TRBD1. With V trimmed by 6 bases and J by 5 bases, 7 bases remained unmatched. Germline assignment: CDR1 MGHDK and CDR2 SYGVNS. The CDR3 length is 14 residues. As DNA, the CDR3 is TGTGCCAGCAGCCCGGGACAGGGCTGGGAGACCCAGTACTTC. Translating it yields CASSPGQGWETQYF.

The CDR3 loop reads CASSSREGPWNEQFF. The CDR3 nucleotides read TGTGCCAGCAGCTCCCGGGAGGGCCCTTGGAATGAGCAGTTCTTC. The chain couples TRBV7-9 to TRBJ2-1; 8 nucleotides agree with TRBD2. After removal of 4 bases from V and 7 bases from J, the junction contained 9 bases not matched to a gene. Germline V lookup: CDR1 SEHNR, CDR2 FQNEAQ (reference sequence). This CDR3 has 15 amino acids. Full variable domain (remainder filled in from reference TRBV7-9 and TRBJ2-1): DTGVSQNPRHKITKRGQNVTFRCDPISEHNRLYWYRQTLGQGPEFLTYFQNEAQLEKSRLLSDRFSAERPKGSFSTLEIQRTEQGDSAMYLCASSSREGPWNEQFFGPGTRLTVL.

The V call is TRBV6-5, the J call TRBJ1-5, with 8 bases that match TRBD1. With V trimmed by 0 bases and J by 5 bases, 6 bases remained unmatched. There are 16 residues in the CDR3. Germline CDR1 reads MNHEY; CDR2 reads SVGAGI. In nucleotides, the CDR3 is TGTGCCAGCAGTTACTCGTATGACAGGGGCGATCAGCCCCAGCATTTT. As protein: CASSYSYDRGDQPQHF.

V usage is TRBV7-8 and J usage is TRBJ1-1; D uncertain. The length of the CDR3 is 13 residues. The V end was cut by 2 bases, the J end by 0 bases, with 4 bases between. The germline gives CDR1 SGHVS, CDR2 FQNEAQ. CDR3 loop: CASSLRLNTEAFF. Here the CDR3 DNA reads TGTGCCAGCAGCTTAAGATTGAACACTGAAGCTTTCTTT.

This chain connects TRBV30 to TRBJ2-7; maybe TRBD2 (6 bases). Trimming removed 0 bases at V and 6 bases at J, with 12 bases between. The CDR3 has 13 residues. Germline V gene data show CDR1 as GTSNPN and CDR2 as SVGIG (reference sequence). DNA for the CDR3: TGTGCCTGGAGTGTACCGGCGGGGCGCGAGCAGTACTTC. It yields the protein CAWSVPAGREQYF.

This clone appeared a few times. The rearrangement links TRBV7-9 to TRBJ2-5; TRBD1 might be the D (6 bases). Trimming removed 1 base from V and 3 bases from J, with 6 bases in between. The CDR3 sequence is 13 residues long. From germline, CDR1 is SEHNR and CDR2 FQNEAQ (reference sequence). The CDR3 loop reads CASSLDREETQYF. Here the CDR3 DNA reads TGTGCCAGCAGCTTAGACAGGGAAGAGACCCAGTACTTC.

The chain uses TRBV12-2 and TRBJ2-7; TRBD1 is the table's D call and was not checked against the DNA. TRBV12-2 constitutes a pseudogene. The CDR3 totals 16 residues. As DNA, the CDR3 is TGTGCAAGTCGCTTACAAATCGACAGGGGGTCCTACGAGCAGTACTTC. Amino acids: CASRLQIDRGSYEQYF.

The J gene is TRBJ2-1, the V gene TRBV10-3; weak D call: TRBD1 (6 bases). With 0 bases removed from V and 15 bases from J, the gap between germline ends came to 18 bases. Per germline, CDR1 ENHRY and CDR2 SYGVKD. This CDR3 contains 14 residues. CDR3 loop: CAISESPPTGTPFF. CDR3 coding DNA: TGTGCCATCAGTGAGTCCCCCCCCACAGGGACCCCGTTCTTC.

This clone appeared once. V usage is TRBV14 and J usage is TRBJ2-7; 9 positions agree with TRBD1. In germline, CDR1 is SGHDN, CDR2 FVKESK. J was trimmed by 5 bases and V by 2 bases; bases with no gene match: 13. The CDR3 has 17 residues. The chain's CDR3 is CASSQPVGQGRFDEQYF. The CDR3 DNA sequence: TGTGCCAGCAGCCAACCTGTGGGACAGGGAAGGTTCGACGAGCAGTACTTC.

The V call is TRBV30, the J call TRBJ2-5; 9 bases are shared with TRBD2. The germline CDR1 and CDR2 sequences are GTSNPN and SVGIG (reference sequence). The CDR3 is 15 amino acids. The V segment lost 0 bases and the J segment 3 bases; nucleotides outside the gene matches: 5. DNA for the CDR3: TGTGCCTGGAGTGTAATAGCGGGAGTAGAAGAGACCCAGTACTTC. Its protein product is CAWSVIAGVEETQYF.

The chain is built from TRBV20-1 and TRBJ2-1; D is ambiguous. The V and J ends lost 1 base and 8 bases respectively, with 6 bases between them. This CDR3 contains 11 residues. CDR1 and CDR2 from the germline V gene are DFQATT and SNEGSKA (reference sequence). The CDR3 DNA follows: TGCAGTGCTAGAGCGGTGGATGAGCAGTTCTTC. Its translation is CSARAVDEQFF.

The CDR3 region is CASSIGGGPEAFF. DNA for the CDR3: TGTGCCAGTAGTATAGGAGGGGGGCCTGAAGCTTTCTTT. The chain carries TRBV19 and TRBJ1-1, with a possible D match to TRBD1 (6 bases). CDR3 length: 13 amino acids. CDR1 and CDR2 (germline): LNHDA, SQIVND (reference sequence). The V end lost 1 base, the J end lost 6 bases, and 9 bases lay between the germline ends.

The chain uses TRBV10-2 and TRBJ1-1; TRBD1 matches at 7 bases. V gave up 7 bases and J gave up 2 bases; unmatched junction bases: 7. Germline V CDR1 and CDR2: WSHSY, SAAADI. The CDR3 runs 14 residues. The CDR3 sequence is CASTRDSRNTEAFF. CDR3 sequence (DNA): TGCGCCAGCACGAGGGACAGTCGCAACACTGAAGCTTTCTTT.

This clone was observed a handful of times. The chain employs TRBV7-2 and TRBJ2-5, with 8 bases identical to TRBD2. V was pared by 4 bases and J by 5 bases, with 6 bases of the junction left unmatched. Germline V gene sequence: CDR1 SGHTA, CDR2 FQGNSA. This CDR3 region has 14 residues. For the CDR3, the DNA is TGTGCCAGCAGCTCTGGACTAGCTCGGGAGACCCAGTACTTC. Translated: CASSSGLARETQYF. The variable domain in full, completed from reference TRBV7-2 and TRBJ2-5, reads GAGVSQSPSNKVTEKGKDVELRCDPISGHTALYWYRQSLGQGLEFLIYFQGNSAPDKSGLPSDRFSAERTGGSVSTLTIQRTQQEDSAVYLCASSSGLARETQYFGPGTRLLVL.

J is TRBJ2-7 and V is TRBV29-1; 13 nucleotides agree with TRBD2. The ends lost 5 bases at V and 4 bases at J; junction bases unmatched: 5. Germline values: CDR1 SQVTM, CDR2 ANQGSEA. The CDR3 covers 14 residues. The CDR3 loop reads CSVRRTSGRYEQYF. CDR3 sequence (DNA): TGCAGCGTTCGACGGACTAGCGGGAGATACGAGCAGTACTTC.

The chain carries TRBV29-1 and TRBJ2-7; D may be TRBD1 (6 bases). V was pared by 6 bases and J by 2 bases, with 17 bases between. CDR1 and CDR2 from the germline V gene are SQVTM and ANQGSEA. The CDR3 is 14 amino acids. The CDR3 DNA sequence: TGCAGCGTCCGTACAGTACGGGACACCTACGAGCAGTACTTC. Amino acids: CSVRTVRDTYEQYF.

This clone came up a few times. This chain's CDR3 is CASSDGDRFYGYTF. As DNA, the CDR3 is TGCGCCAGCAGCGATGGGGACAGGTTTTATGGCTACACCTTC. The genes are TRBV5-1 and TRBJ1-2, with 8 nucleotides matching TRBD1. Germline CDR1 is SGHRS and CDR2 is YFSETQ. Trimming cost V 4 bases and J 5 bases; bases outside gene matches: 7. This CDR3 contains 14 residues.

This clone has just a few counts. The chain uses TRBV29-1 and TRBJ2-5, with D unresolved. V lost 7 bases to trimming and J lost 5 bases, with 8 bases between them. The CDR3 length is 10 residues. Per germline, CDR1 SQVTM and CDR2 ANQGSEA. The CDR3 sequence: CSGQWETQYF. DNA for the CDR3: TGCAGCGGTCAATGGGAGACCCAGTACTTC. The full variable domain, completed using reference TRBV29-1 and TRBJ2-5, is SAVISQKPSRDICQRGTSLTIQCQVDSQVTMMFWYRQQPGQSLTLIATANQGSEATYESGFVIDKFPISRPNLTFSTLTVSNMSPEDSSIYLCSGQWETQYFGPGTRLLVL.

This clone turned up a few times. This chain links TRBV11-1 with TRBJ2-5, with D perhaps being TRBD1 or TRBD2 (5 bases each). V shed 5 bases and J shed 4 bases, with 14 bases lying between them. The CDR3 spans 14 residues. In germline, CDR1 is SGHAT, CDR2 FQDESV (reference sequence). The CDR3 sequence: CASSGLPGPETQYF. DNA of the CDR3: TGTGCCAGCAGCGGACTCCCGGGACCAGAGACCCAGTACTTC. Full variable domain (missing parts from reference TRBV11-1 and TRBJ2-5): EAEVAQSPRYKITEKSQAVAFWCDPISGHATLYWYRQILGQGPELLVQFQDESVVDDSQLPKDRFSAERLKGVDSTLKIQPAELGDSAMYLCASSGLPGPETQYFGPGTRLLVL.

V gene TRBV30 combines with J gene TRBJ1-5; 8 bases are a match to TRBD1. The CDR3 runs 14 residues. The germline gives CDR1 GTSNPN, CDR2 SVGIG (reference sequence). Trimming took 2 bases from V and 7 from J; bases not matched to a gene: 7. CDR3 amino acids: CAWSRGTGGQPQHF. DNA of the CDR3: TGTGCCTGGAGTCGAGGGACAGGTGGCCAGCCCCAGCATTTT.

The rearrangement links TRBV29-1 to TRBJ1-1; D call uncertain. This CDR3 is 15 amino acids long. Germline CDR1 SQVTM, CDR2 ANQGSEA. With 3 bases removed from V and 5 bases from J, the gap between germline ends came to 19 bases. CDR3 bases: TGCAGCGTTGATTCGCTTGGAGGAGTCATGACTGAAGCTTTCTTT. Translated: CSVDSLGGVMTEAFF.

The chain's CDR3 is CASSSQGEAYEQYF. CDR3 nucleotides: TGCGCCAGCAGCTCGCAGGGGGAGGCCTACGAGCAGTACTTC. The genes are TRBV5-1 and TRBJ2-7; the D gene is possibly TRBD1 (7 bases). This CDR3 spans 14 amino acids. The V and J ends lost 3 bases and 2 bases respectively, with 12 bases between them. Germline CDR1 reads SGHRS; CDR2 reads YFSETQ.

There are a few counts of this clone. This sequence joins TRBV20-1 and TRBJ2-5; D is uncertain. CDR1 is DFQATT and CDR2 is SNEGSKA in the germline V gene (reference sequence). Deletions cut 4 bases from V and 4 bases from J, with 7 bases between. This CDR3 comprises 11 residues. CDR3 bases: TGCAGTGCTAAAGGTTCAGAGACCCAGTACTTC. Amino acids: CSAKGSETQYF.

This clone has a handful of counts. The CDR3, as DNA: TGTGCCAGCAGCTTAGGGGGGATCTATGGCTACACCTTC. Its protein product is CASSLGGIYGYTF. The rearrangement links TRBV7-9 to TRBJ1-2; weak D call: TRBD1 (5 bases). Germline V CDR1 and CDR2: SEHNR, FQNEAQ (reference sequence). This CDR3 is built from 13 residues. V dropped 1 base and J dropped 4 bases, with 7 bases sitting between them.

The chain combines TRBV29-1 with TRBJ2-7, with 8 bases identical to TRBD2. The CDR3 contains 13 residues. After removal of 7 bases from V and 9 bases from J, the junction contained 14 bases not matched to a gene. The V gene's germline CDR1 is SQVTM and CDR2 ANQGSEA. The CDR3: CSANKPAGEAQYF. The CDR3 bases are TGCAGCGCCAACAAACCAGCGGGGGAGGCGCAGTACTTC.

This clone appeared a few times. The chain carries TRBV4-1 and TRBJ1-5; D unresolved. With 4 bases removed from V and 3 bases from J, the gap between germline ends came to 7 bases. CDR1 and CDR2 from the germline V gene are MGHRA and YSYEKL. The CDR3 runs to 13 residues. The CDR3 reads CASSLFDNQPQHF. In DNA form, the CDR3 reads TGCGCCAGCAGCCTATTTGACAATCAGCCCCAGCATTTT.

The chain uses TRBV30 and TRBJ2-7; no clear D. This CDR3 has 14 amino acids. The V gene lost 4 bases and the J gene lost 2 bases, with 15 bases spanning the gap. Germline-derived CDR1 and CDR2 are GTSNPN and SVGIG (reference sequence). For the CDR3, the DNA is TGTGCCTGGAAAACCACTGCTTCCCCCTACGAGCAGTACTTC. Its protein is CAWKTTASPYEQYF.

The rearrangement joins TRBV7-2 to TRBJ2-2; TRBD2 matches 7 bases. V was clipped by 1 base and J by 1 base; unmatched bases: 3. This CDR3 is 16 amino acids long. Germline V gives CDR1 SGHTA, CDR2 FQGNSA. The CDR3 protein is CASSLVGGGNTGELFF. The CDR3 bases are TGTGCCAGCAGCTTAGTCGGCGGGGGGAACACCGGGGAGCTGTTTTTT.

The chain is built from TRBV14 and TRBJ2-5; 13 nucleotides align to TRBD2. This CDR3 is built from 15 residues. The trim removed 0 bases at V and 11 bases at J, leaving 6 bases unmatched. Germline assignment: CDR1 SGHDN and CDR2 FVKESK. CDR3 sequence (DNA): TGTGCCAGCAGCCAAGATAGGACTAGCGGGAGACCGCAGTACTTC. Protein: CASSQDRTSGRPQYF.

The chain employs TRBV5-1 and TRBJ2-1, with 12 positions matching TRBD1. Germline V gene data show CDR1 as SGHRS and CDR2 as YFSETQ. The CDR3 is made up of 15 amino acids. V was clipped by 8 bases and J by 7 bases; unmatched bases: 10. In nucleotides, the CDR3 is TGCGCCAGTTTTCCGGGACAGGGGGCGCGGAATGAGCAGTTCTTC. It is translated as CASFPGQGARNEQFF.